Listed below are T cell receptor beta chains from one sample, sequenced in a study of shared clonotypes between healthy human individuals. Profiled with immunoSEQ multiplex PCR; TCRdb holds only in-frame clones, not every one. The data contain 850,000 to 1,200,000 clones, around 74% of them singletons. Material: memory CD4+ T cells sorted from blood. The receptors shown here come from a man between 18 and 29 years old in good health. The CDR3 runs from the conserved cysteine through the conserved F or W. A D gene is named only where the DNA matches it firmly. Clone size is not always given. Where it is, it says once, few, many or a class for expanded clones.

CDR3nt: TGTGCCAGCAGCTTAGCGCTTGAATTAGCGGGAGCCCAAGAGACCCAGTACTTC
CDR3aa: CASSLALELAGAQETQYF
v_gene: TRBV7-9
j_gene: TRBJ2-5
d_gene: TRBD2
abundance: NA

CDR3nt: TGTGCCAGCAGCGCGAGTTTGACAGGGAAGTCATCAGATACGCAGTATTTT
CDR3aa: CASSASLTGKSSDTQYF
v_gene: TRBV7-8
j_gene: TRBJ2-3
d_gene: TRBD1
abundance: NA

CDR3nt: TGTGCCAGCAGTGCCCGGGGGGGGAAACTGTTTTTT
CDR3aa: CASSARGGKLFF
v_gene: TRBV25-1
j_gene: TRBJ1-4
d_gene: NA
abundance: NA

CDR3nt: TGTGCCAGCAGCCGCGACAGGTCTAACTATGGCTACACCTTC
CDR3aa: CASSRDRSNYGYTF
v_gene: TRBV16
j_gene: TRBJ1-2
d_gene: NA
abundance: NA

CDR3nt: TGTGCCAGCAGCTTGGGGGGACAGGGGGCGAAATACGAGCAGTACTTC
CDR3aa: CASSLGGQGAKYEQYF
v_gene: TRBV5-4
j_gene: TRBJ2-7
d_gene: TRBD1
abundance: few

CDR3nt: TGTGCCAGTAGTCGACAGGGGGCCTCTAACTATGGCTACACCTTC
CDR3aa: CASSRQGASNYGYTF
v_gene: TRBV19
j_gene: TRBJ1-2
d_gene: TRBD1
abundance: NA

CDR3nt: TGTGCCAGCTCACCACTAGTAGGGCCAATGAACACTGAAGCTTTCTTT
CDR3aa: CASSPLVGPMNTEAFF
v_gene: TRBV18
j_gene: TRBJ1-1
d_gene: NA
abundance: NA

CDR3nt: TGTGCCAGCAGGAAACAGGGTTTTTCGGGCGAGCAGTACTTC
CDR3aa: CASRKQGFSGEQYF
v_gene: TRBV28
j_gene: TRBJ2-7
d_gene: NA
abundance: NA

CDR3nt: TGTGCCAGCAGTGAAGTCGGAGGTGAAAAACTGTTTTTT
CDR3aa: CASSEVGGEKLFF
v_gene: TRBV6-1
j_gene: TRBJ1-4
d_gene: NA
abundance: few

CDR3nt: TGTGCCTGGGGCCGGGGGGCGCGAAGGAATGAGCAGTTCTTC
CDR3aa: CAWGRGARRNEQFF
v_gene: TRBV30
j_gene: TRBJ2-1
d_gene: NA
abundance: NA

CDR3nt: TGTGCCAGCAGTTTAGACAGGGCTAGCTCACCCCTCCACTTT
CDR3aa: CASSLDRASSPLHF
v_gene: TRBV27
j_gene: TRBJ1-6
d_gene: TRBD1
abundance: NA

CDR3nt: TGTGCCAGCGAAAGCACCTACACAGGGGGCGGCGAGCAGTACTTC
CDR3aa: CASESTYTGGGEQYF
v_gene: TRBV5-6
j_gene: TRBJ2-7
d_gene: TRBD1
abundance: NA

CDR3nt: TGTGCCAGCAGTGAAGGGTACTTCAGCAATCAGCCCCAGCATTTT
CDR3aa: CASSEGYFSNQPQHF
v_gene: TRBV6-1
j_gene: TRBJ1-5
d_gene: NA
abundance: NA

CDR3nt: TGCGCCAGCAGTCCACAGGGCTCCGAGACCCAGTACTTC
CDR3aa: CASSPQGSETQYF
v_gene: TRBV5-1
j_gene: TRBJ2-5
d_gene: NA
abundance: few

CDR3nt: TGTGCCAGCTCACCACGGACCTCCTCCGGGTCACCCCTCCACTTT
CDR3aa: CASSPRTSSGSPLHF
v_gene: TRBV18
j_gene: TRBJ1-6
d_gene: NA
abundance: NA